Listed below are T cell receptor beta chains from one sample, sequenced in a study of T cell repertoires in cytomegalovirus infection. No antigens are known for them. TCRdb itself ran the reads through MiXCR, one entry per CDR3 protein. Among roughly 68,000 distinct CDR3 sequences listed, 22% were seen once. The sample was PBMCs, sequenced either directly or after in vitro stimulation (not recorded which). The receptor set was obtained from a human donor in good health (CMV status not recorded). Some clones in this sample may be carry-over from other donors' samples. CDR3s include the opening cysteine and the closing phenylalanine or tryptophan. A D gene is named only where the DNA matches it firmly. Rows give clone size only sometimes, using once, few, many, or a class for an expanded clone.

NA	TRBJ2-5	14	TRBV7-2	many	TGTGCCAGCAGCCTCCGGTTGGGGCAGGAGACCCAGTACTTC	CASSLRLGQETQYF
NA	TRBJ1-1	16	TRBV15	many	TGTGCCACCAGCAGAGATCTAGGGACGGGGAACACTGAAGCTTTCTTT	CATSRDLGTGNTEAFF
TRBD2	TRBJ2-1	18	TRBV20-1	NA	TGCAGTGCTAGGGGACTAGCGGGAGAAGTCGGCTCCTACAATGAGCAGTTCTTC	CSARGLAGEVGSYNEQFF
NA	TRBJ1-1	20	TRBV4-1	NA	TGCGCCAGCAGCCAAGTTGTGTCGGTGGGCCCTGGGGGGGGTGGGACTGAAGCTTTCTTT	CASSQVVSVGPGGGGTEAFF
NA	TRBJ2-4	13	TRBV20-1	NA	TGCAGTGTGGCTTCGGGGCCCCAAAACATTCAGTACTTC	CSVASGPQNIQYF
NA	TRBJ2-5	11	TRBV7-2	few	TGTGCCAGCAGCATCCAAGAGACCCAGTACTTC	CASSIQETQYF
TRBD2	TRBJ2-7	15	TRBV28	few	TGTGCCAGCAGTCCGAGACTAGCGGGAGGGTACGAGCAGTACTTC	CASSPRLAGGYEQYF
NA	TRBJ2-2	16	TRBV3-1	NA	TGTGCCAGCAGCCGAAGAGCAGGAACTCTCACCGGGGAGCTGTTTTTT	CASSRRAGTLTGELFF
NA	TRBJ1-3	15	TRBV5-1	NA	TGCGCCAGCAGCTTGGCTGGAAATACTGGAAACACCATATATTTT	CASSLAGNTGNTIYF
TRBD1	TRBJ1-5	16	TRBV28	few	TGTGCCAGCAGTTTTTGGGGGGGACAGGGGAATCAGCCCCAGCATTTT	CASSFWGGQGNQPQHF
TRBD1	TRBJ1-6	15	TRBV10-3	NA	TGTGCCATCAGTTTGGGACAGGGAAGGGATTCACCCCTCCACTTT	CAISLGQGRDSPLHF
NA	TRBJ2-3	12	TRBV7-8	NA	TGTGCCAGCAGCTTAGAGGGAGTTACGCAGTATTTT	CASSLEGVTQYF
NA	TRBJ2-3	17	TRBV12-3/TRBV12-4	NA	TGTGCCAGCACCAACAGGGTGGGGATATCTAGCACAGATACGCAGTATTTT	CASTNRVGISSTDTQYF
NA	TRBJ2-1	12	TRBV7-3	NA	TGTGCCAGCAGCCCGCAGGGCGTTGAGCAGTTCTTC	CASSPQGVEQFF
TRBD1	TRBJ2-3	15	TRBV7-2	NA	TGTGCCAGCAGACTCTTCGGACAGGGGGCCTATACGCAGTATTTT	CASRLFGQGAYTQYF
NA	TRBJ2-5	14	TRBV28	NA	TGTGCCAGCAGTTTACCAGGGCTCACCGAGACCCAGTACTTC	CASSLPGLTETQYF
NA	TRBJ1-5	14	TRBV19	NA	TGTGCCAGTAGTATCGGTGGGGACAATCAGCCCCAGCATTTT	CASSIGGDNQPQHF
TRBD1	TRBJ2-1	16	TRBV7-9	NA	TGTGCCAGCAGCTATTGGACAGGGGAGGGCCCCAATGAGCAGTTCTTC	CASSYWTGEGPNEQFF